One and the same sample provided the 9 T cell receptor beta chains below, sequenced in a study of OX40 agonist ivuxolimab in advanced cancers. The repertoire was sequenced with immunoSEQ multiplex PCR; TCRdb's copy has only in-frame clones and lacks some. The sample has 50,000 to 70,000 clones; about 91% are singletons. Source: CD4+ or CD8+ T cells sorted from blood, taken in a trial of the OX40 agonist ivuxolimab. The receptors were gathered from an adult with an advanced solid tumor such as melanoma, head and neck, liver or kidney cancer.

The chain recombines TRBV25-1 with TRBJ2-7; D is unresolved. The CDR3 length is 15 residues. V lost 2 bases to trimming and J lost 2 bases, with 13 bases between them. CDR1 is MGHDK and CDR2 is SYGVNS in the germline V gene. CDR3 loop: CASSEGVTVAYEQYF. In DNA form, the CDR3 reads TGTGCCAGCAGTGAAGGGGTTACAGTTGCCTACGAGCAGTACTTC.

The chain recombines TRBV27 with TRBJ2-7; D call uncertain. The germline V and J ends were trimmed by 2 bases and 2 bases, with 19 bases remaining between them. Germline V gene data show CDR1 as MNHEY and CDR2 as SMNVEV (reference sequence). This CDR3 comprises 17 residues. The CDR3 spells CASSLGSGTGSAYEQYF. In DNA form, the CDR3 reads TGTGCCAGCAGTTTAGGGTCTGGCACCGGGTCGGCCTACGAGCAGTACTTC.

The V call is TRBV29-1, the J call TRBJ2-7, with 13 bases lining up with TRBD2. Trimming cost V 4 bases and J 0 bases; bases outside gene matches: 6. This CDR3 spans 16 amino acids. Germline lookup yields CDR1 SQVTM and CDR2 ANQGSEA. The CDR3 is CSVVKGLAGYSYEQYF. CDR3 coding DNA: TGCAGCGTTGTTAAGGGACTAGCGGGGTACTCCTACGAGCAGTACTTC.

This chain uses TRBV5-4 with TRBJ2-7; 7 bases agree with TRBD1. With V trimmed by 2 bases and J by 0 bases, 2 bases remained unmatched. Germline V gene lookup returns CDR1 SGHNT and CDR2 YYREEE (reference sequence). The CDR3 loop spans 14 amino acids. CDR3 sequence: CASSLQGSSYEQYF. The CDR3 DNA reads TGTGCCAGCAGCTTACAGGGGTCCTCCTACGAGCAGTACTTC.

The V and J genes are TRBV6-5 and TRBJ2-7; TRBD2 aligns across 7 bases. Germline loops: CDR1 MNHEY, CDR2 SVGAGI. The CDR3 sequence is 15 residues long. V trimming: 0 bases; J trimming: 2 bases; junction bases outside the gene matches: 4. The CDR3 bases are TGTGCCAGCAGTTACTCTCCTAGCGGCCCCTACGAGCAGTACTTC. Translation gives CASSYSPSGPYEQYF.

This clone was seen only once. The chain is built from TRBV28 and TRBJ1-5; perhaps TRBD1 as D (5 bases). This CDR3 spans 14 amino acids. With 10 bases removed from V and 3 bases from J, the gap between germline ends came to 16 bases. Germline lookup yields CDR1 MDHEN and CDR2 SYDVKM. The chain's CDR3 is CATQTDGVNQPQHF. The CDR3, as DNA: TGTGCCACCCAGACAGACGGTGTCAATCAGCCCCAGCATTTT.

The gene calls are TRBV11-3 and TRBJ2-7, with TRBD2 matching 8 bases. V lost 4 bases and J lost 7; bases outside the gene matches: 6. CDR1 is SGHNT, CDR2 YENEEA, per germline. The CDR3 runs 13 residues. Here the CDR3 DNA reads TGTGCCAGCAGCTGGACTAGCTCAGGGGAGCAGTACTTC. Protein sequence: CASSWTSSGEQYF.

The V call is TRBV9, the J call TRBJ2-3, with D perhaps being TRBD1 or TRBD2 (5 bases each). The CDR3 has 15 amino acids. Trimming cost V 0 bases and J 4 bases, with 12 bases left between them. Germline V gives CDR1 SGDLS, CDR2 YYNGEE. For the CDR3, the DNA is TGTGCCAGCAGCGTAGGGCTGGGGGTGTCAGATACGCAGTATTTT. Translating it yields CASSVGLGVSDTQYF. Looking up the rest from reference TRBV9 and TRBJ2-3 gives the full variable domain: DSGVTQTPKHLITATGQRVTLRCSPRSGDLSVYWYQQSLDQGLQFLIQYYNGEERAKGNILERFSAQQFPDLHSELNLSSLELGDSALYFCASSVGLGVSDTQYFGPGTRLTVL.

The chain combines TRBV5-1 with TRBJ2-7, with D maybe TRBD2 (6 bases). V was cut by 0 bases and J by 2 bases, with 12 bases left in between. The CDR3 length is 15 residues. Germline V lookup: CDR1 SGHRS, CDR2 YFSETQ. The CDR3 nucleotides are TGCGCCAGCAGCTTGGTTGGGACTTCGACCTACGAGCAGTACTTC. Translation gives CASSLVGTSTYEQYF.